Presented here are 26 T cell receptor beta chains from one specimen sequenced in a study of cytomegalovirus exposure and HLA in healthy donors (dated by TCRdb to the late 2010s). Libraries were prepared through the immunoSEQ multiplex PCR assay. In its TCRdb copy, this immuneACCESS table keeps in-frame sequences only and misses some clones. Where compared with another copy, unresolved V genes explain less than half of these, and the others have no known cause. Present in this sample are about 330,000 clones, 87% of which were seen just once. Over 1% of the sample is in the top ten clones. The source material was PBMCs. The receptor set was obtained from a woman in her twenties or thirties in good health and CMV-seropositive.

The rearrangement links TRBV10-3 to TRBJ2-3; TRBD2 agrees at 11 bases. V lost 2 bases, J lost 2 bases, and 18 bases stayed unmatched. This CDR3 has 21 amino acids. Germline V gene sequence: CDR1 ENHRY, CDR2 SYGVKD. The CDR3 here is CAISEPETSGIIIRPTDTQYF. DNA for the CDR3: TGTGCCATCAGTGAGCCTGAGACTAGCGGGATAATCATCCGCCCCACAGATACGCAGTATTTT.

The chain couples TRBV6-5 to TRBJ1-3; 8 bases fit TRBD1. CDR1 and CDR2 from the germline V gene are MNHEY and SVGAGI. This CDR3 is built from 15 residues. Unmatched junction bases numbered 1, after V lost 2 bases and J lost 1 base. CDR3: CASSYGDRSGNTIYF. CDR3 nucleotide sequence: TGTGCCAGCAGTTACGGGGACAGGTCTGGAAACACCATATATTTT.

The rearrangement links TRBV27 to TRBJ2-1; TRBD2 matches 13 bases. The germline gives CDR1 MNHEY, CDR2 SMNVEV (reference sequence). V gave up 7 bases and J gave up 8 bases; unmatched junction bases: 8. The CDR3 extends over 15 amino acids. The CDR3 DNA reads TGTGCCAGCAAAACGGGGACTAGCGGGGTCGATGAGCAGTTCTTC. Translating it yields CASKTGTSGVDEQFF.

For the CDR3, the DNA is TGTGCCAGCAGCTCAGAACAGGGGGCTAAAGAGACCCAGTACTTC. It codes for CASSSEQGAKETQYF. V and J are TRBV5-6 and TRBJ2-5; 9 bases map to TRBD1. The V gene end was trimmed by 3 bases and the J gene end by 3 bases; junction bases not matched to a gene: 6. Germline CDR1 SGHDT, CDR2 YYEEEE. The CDR3 contains 15 residues.

In its sample, this clone was seen once. This sequence joins TRBV18 and TRBJ1-1; TRBD1 is a possible D gene (6 bases). The CDR3 runs 14 residues. The germline V gene has CDR1 KGHSH and CDR2 LQKENI. The V and J ends lost 0 bases and 5 bases respectively, with 10 bases between them. The CDR3 DNA is TGTGCCAGCTCACCACCGGACAGAGCGACTGAAGCTTTCTTT. Translating it yields CASSPPDRATEAFF.

V usage is TRBV5-4 and J usage is TRBJ2-3; perhaps D is TRBD1 or TRBD2 (6 bases each). V shed 4 bases and J shed 2 bases, with 17 bases lying between them. The CDR3 is made up of 16 amino acids. Germline V lookup: CDR1 SGHNT, CDR2 YYREEE (reference sequence). CDR3 amino acids: CASSIRLGGSTDTQYF. Here the CDR3 DNA reads TGTGCCAGCAGCATAAGACTAGGGGGGTCCACAGATACGCAGTATTTT.

The gene calls are TRBV4-1 and TRBJ2-5; a possible D gene is TRBD1 (6 bases). The germline CDR1 and CDR2 sequences are MGHRA and YSYEKL. The CDR3 covers 14 residues. The V end was cut by 2 bases, the J end by 1 base, with 8 bases between. CDR3 sequence (DNA): TGCGCCAGCAGCCAAACAGGGCTCCAAGAGACCCAGTACTTC. It is translated as CASSQTGLQETQYF.

The chain is built from TRBV7-9 and TRBJ2-7; D is undetermined. With 3 bases removed from V and 7 bases from J, the gap between germline ends came to 13 bases. Germline CDR1 SEHNR, CDR2 FQNEAQ (reference sequence). The CDR3 has 13 amino acids. CDR3 in amino acids: CASSFPNFKEQYF. DNA of the CDR3: TGTGCCAGCAGCTTTCCGAATTTTAAGGAGCAGTACTTC. Filled out from reference TRBV7-9 and TRBJ2-7, the complete variable domain reads DTGVSQNPRHKITKRGQNVTFRCDPISEHNRLYWYRQTLGQGPEFLTYFQNEAQLEKSRLLSDRFSAERPKGSFSTLEIQRTEQGDSAMYLCASSFPNFKEQYFGPGTRLTVT.

This clone was picked up one time. J is TRBJ2-7 and V is TRBV4-3; 9 bases are shared with TRBD1. The CDR3 has 14 amino acids. V shed 5 bases, J shed 4 bases, and the junction held 6 bases outside the gene matches. Germline CDR1 LGHNA, CDR2 YSLEER. The CDR3 reads CASSSGTGSYEQYF. Here the CDR3 DNA reads TGCGCCAGCAGCTCCGGGACAGGGTCGTACGAGCAGTACTTC.

The gene calls are TRBV16 and TRBJ2-2; D unclear. Germline V gene data show CDR1 as KGHSY and CDR2 as FQNENV. This CDR3 region has 15 residues. V lost 1 base and J 4 bases, leaving 10 bases between the germline ends. CDR3 region: CASSQFFSGTGELFF. CDR3 in DNA: TGTGCCAGCAGCCAATTTTTTTCCGGCACCGGGGAGCTGTTTTTT.

The rearrangement links TRBV7-2 to TRBJ2-1; D may be TRBD1 (5 bases). The CDR3 covers 14 residues. Trimming stripped 2 bases from V and 3 bases from J, with 8 bases between. The germline V gene has CDR1 SGHTA and CDR2 FQGNSA. The DNA for the CDR3 is TGTGCCAGCAGCTTAAAAACAGGCTACAATGAGCAGTTCTTC. It encodes CASSLKTGYNEQFF.

V usage is TRBV6-6 and J usage is TRBJ2-2; 8 bases line up with TRBD1. Germline trimming cut 5 bases from V and 8 bases from J; bases unmatched to any gene: 7. CDR1 and CDR2 (germline): MNHNY, SVGAGI (reference sequence). The CDR3 loop spans 14 amino acids. The chain's CDR3 is CASSDRGVIGELFF. As DNA, the CDR3 is TGTGCCAGCAGTGACAGGGGTGTGATTGGGGAGCTGTTTTTT.

The J gene is TRBJ1-2, the V gene TRBV6-1; D is ambiguous. The germline gives CDR1 MNHNS, CDR2 SASEGT. V was trimmed by 3 bases and J by 8 bases, leaving 13 bases between them. The CDR3 has 13 amino acids. CDR3: CASSETSRGGYTF. Written as DNA, the CDR3 is TGTGCCAGCAGTGAGACATCTCGGGGAGGCTACACCTTC.

The sample holds one count of this clone. The V gene is TRBV10-3, the J gene TRBJ2-5; 10 nucleotides line up with TRBD2. After removal of 3 bases from V and 5 bases from J, the junction contained 15 bases not matched to a gene. In germline, CDR1 is ENHRY, CDR2 SYGVKD. This CDR3 comprises 18 residues. The CDR3 DNA follows: TGTGCCATCAGTGACCCGGGACTAGCGCCCGGAGGAAGGGAGACCCAGTACTTC. Its protein is CAISDPGLAPGGRETQYF.

The chain combines TRBV30 with TRBJ2-7, with D possibly being TRBD1 (5 bases). The CDR3 runs 12 residues. Trimming pared 2 bases from V and 3 bases from J, leaving 8 bases between. Germline V gene sequence: CDR1 GTSNPN, CDR2 SVGIG (reference sequence). In DNA, the CDR3 is TGTGCCTGGAGTCCTAGGGGCTACGAGCAGTACTTC. Amino acid sequence: CAWSPRGYEQYF.

The chain links TRBV5-1 to TRBJ2-3; 9 bases are a match to TRBD2. The length of the CDR3 is 15 residues. Germline loops: CDR1 SGHRS, CDR2 YFSETQ. The ends lost 4 bases at V and 3 bases at J; junction bases unmatched: 6. In nucleotides, the CDR3 is TGCGCCAGCAGCCCATTAGCGGGGGAAACAGATACGCAGTATTTT. The encoded protein is CASSPLAGETDTQYF.

This clone was found once. The chain combines TRBV11-3 with TRBJ2-3; 9 bases match TRBD2. Germline loops: CDR1 SGHNT, CDR2 YENEEA. The J segment lost 2 bases and the V segment lost 2 bases, leaving 5 bases of the junction unmatched. The length of the CDR3 is 16 residues. The DNA for the CDR3 is TGTGCCAGCAGCTTAAGTCGGACTAGCGCCACAGATACGCAGTATTTT. Amino acids: CASSLSRTSATDTQYF. The variable domain in full, with the rest retrieved from reference TRBV11-3 and TRBJ2-3, is EAGVVQSPRYKIIEKKQPVAFWCNPISGHNTLYWYLQNLGQGPELLIRYENEEAVDDSQLPKDRFSAERLKGVDSTLKIQPAELGDSAVYLCASSLSRTSATDTQYFGPGTRLTVL.

This clone has just one count. The chain joins TRBV6-5 to TRBJ1-3; the D is unclear. V was pared by 2 bases and J by 7 bases, with 15 bases between. Per the germline V gene, CDR1 is MNHEY and CDR2 is SVGAGI. The CDR3 is made up of 15 amino acids. The CDR3 sequence: CASSYEPGFRNTIYF. As DNA, the CDR3 is TGTGCCAGCAGTTACGAGCCTGGATTTCGGAACACCATATATTTT.

This clone was recorded once. J is TRBJ2-7 and V is TRBV6-5; TRBD1 agrees at 8 bases. The CDR3 is made up of 15 amino acids. CDR1 is MNHEY and CDR2 is SVGAGI in the germline V gene. J lost 1 base, V lost 2 bases, and 4 bases had no gene match. The CDR3 sequence: CASSYLTGGSYEQYF. The CDR3 nucleotides read TGTGCCAGCAGTTACCTCACAGGGGGATCCTACGAGCAGTACTTC.

DNA for the CDR3: TGTGCCCCTCCCGGGAACAGGGGTTATAGCAATCAGCCCCAGCATTTT. It encodes CAPPGNRGYSNQPQHF. This chain connects TRBV5-4 to TRBJ1-5, with 7 bases aligning to TRBD1. V trimming: 10 bases; J trimming: 0 bases; junction bases outside the gene matches: 13. Germline V lookup: CDR1 SGHNT, CDR2 YYREEE (reference sequence). The CDR3 has 16 residues.

The gene calls are TRBV6-1 and TRBJ2-7; TRBD1 matches at 7 bases. Trimming at V came to 3 bases and at J to 4 bases, leaving 12 bases not matched to a gene. The CDR3 length is 16 residues. Germline-derived CDR1 and CDR2 are MNHNS and SASEGT. For the CDR3, the DNA is TGTGCCAGCAGTGAGGGGGTGAGGGGGCGGACGTACGAGCAGTACTTC. Translation gives CASSEGVRGRTYEQYF.

In DNA form, the CDR3 reads TGTGCCAGCAGTGAAGGGCTCTCTGGAAACACCATATATTTT. Amino acids: CASSEGLSGNTIYF. The V call is TRBV6-1, the J call TRBJ1-3; D is ambiguous. V lost 1 base, J lost 0 bases, and 4 bases lay in between. The CDR3 is made up of 14 amino acids. CDR1 and CDR2 from the germline V gene are MNHNS and SASEGT.

Written as DNA, the CDR3 is TGTGCCAGCAGCTTACAGGGGCTCCCCCTCAATGAGCAGTTCTTC. This translates into CASSLQGLPLNEQFF. The chain employs TRBV5-5 and TRBJ2-1; 7 bases align to TRBD1. The V segment lost 2 bases and the J segment 6 bases; nucleotides outside the gene matches: 8. Germline CDR1 reads SGHKS; CDR2 reads YYEKEE (reference sequence). This CDR3 comprises 15 residues.

The V and J genes are TRBV9 and TRBJ1-6; a weak D match, TRBD1 (6 bases). CDR3 length equals 15 residues. The V and J ends lost 1 base and 6 bases respectively, with 11 bases between them. Germline V gene data show CDR1 as SGDLS and CDR2 as YYNGEE. The CDR3 is CASSVRGEGNSPLHF. The CDR3 DNA follows: TGTGCCAGCAGCGTAAGGGGGGAGGGTAATTCACCCCTCCACTTT.

J is TRBJ1-3 and V is TRBV13; D is unresolved. Germline V CDR1 and CDR2: PRHDT, FYEKMQ (reference sequence). The ends were cut back, 7 bases at V and 4 bases at J, with 14 bases in the middle. This CDR3 region has 14 residues. In DNA form, the CDR3 reads TGTGCCAGCACCGTCGGAACTGGCGGAAACACCATATATTTT. Its protein product is CASTVGTGGNTIYF.

This chain connects TRBV29-1 to TRBJ2-5; no firm D call. This CDR3 spans 12 amino acids. The V end was cut by 2 bases, the J end by 5 bases, with 9 bases between. The germline gives CDR1 SQVTM, CDR2 ANQGSEA. This CDR3 reads CSVEPVLETQYF. As DNA, the CDR3 is TGCAGCGTTGAACCGGTTCTGGAGACCCAGTACTTC.